This T cell receptor beta chain was sequenced for a study of neurological immune-mediated disorders. V lost 2 bases, J lost 4 bases, and 8 bases lay in between. CDR3 size: 13 residues. TCRdb re-called the 5' RACE reads through MiXCR, storing one row per CDR3 protein. The sample lists tens of thousands of distinct CDR3 sequences, 13% occurring once. As to time point: longitudinal time-point 3. This chain joins TRBV12-3 or TRBV12-4 and TRBJ1-1, with D unresolved. Input material: PBMCs. This clonotype originated in a man aged 30 to 39 in good health. CDR3 sequence: CASSLLPGTEAFF. CDR3 coding DNA: TGTGCCAGCAGTTTATTACCGGGCACTGAAGCTTTCTTT.